What follows are 14 T cell receptor beta chains derived from one specimen sequenced in a study of glioma-infiltrating T cells. The iRepertoire nested amplicon-rescue multiplex PCR amplified TCR alpha and beta CDR3s from RNA. Each CDR3 protein gets one entry after TCRdb re-called the multiplex PCR reads with MiXCR. The table shows about 410,000 distinct CDR3 sequences, with roughly 41% occurring only once. Sequenced sample: glioma tissue, nonneoplastic brain tissue, or PBMCs (not recorded which). The receptors shown here come from a human donor with low-grade glioma or glioblastoma, undergoing nonglioma brain surgery, or in good health (not recorded which).

V usage is TRBV7-6 and J usage is TRBJ2-7; D remains ambiguous. Trimming took off 5 bases at V and 2 bases at J, with 16 bases between the two ends. CDR1 is SGHVS and CDR2 is FNYEAQ in the germline V gene. The CDR3 consists of 15 residues. CDR3 sequence (DNA): TGTGCCAGCAGCCAACTGGTGGTAGACGCCTACGAGCAGTACTTC. Translating gives CASSQLVVDAYEQYF.

There are a few counts of this clonotype. This chain uses TRBV19 with TRBJ2-1; D possibly corresponds to TRBD1 (6 bases). The V gene lost 3 bases and the J gene lost 9 bases, with 15 bases spanning the gap. Germline values: CDR1 LNHDA, CDR2 SQIVND (reference sequence). The length of the CDR3 is 14 residues. In DNA, the CDR3 is TGTGCCAGTAGTATCTGGGACGGGACACGTGAGCAGTTCTTC. Its protein is CASSIWDGTREQFF.

V and J are TRBV28 and TRBJ2-1, with 9 bases aligning to TRBD2. The ends lost 3 bases at V and 4 bases at J; junction bases unmatched: 10. The CDR3 extends over 17 amino acids. Per germline, CDR1 MDHEN and CDR2 SYDVKM. CDR3 bases: TGTGCCAGCAGTTTCGGGGCGGGTAGCGGGGGATACAATGAGCAGTTCTTC. Protein sequence: CASSFGAGSGGYNEQFF.

Note on this clonotype: One end of the junction fails to match germline, which may point to a read error. The CDR3 protein is CDSSQGLAGGSYEQYF. The CDR3 DNA follows: TGCGACAGCAGCCAAGGTTTAGCGGGAGGTTCGTACGAGCAGTACTTC. The chain joins TRBV5-4 to TRBJ2-7; 10 positions match TRBD2. CDR1 and CDR2 from the germline V gene are SGHNT and YYREEE (reference sequence). This CDR3 is 16 amino acids long.

The chain combines TRBV3-1 with TRBJ2-7, with D perhaps being TRBD1 or TRBD2 (5 bases each). With 3 bases removed from V and 3 bases from J, the gap between germline ends came to 15 bases. CDR3 length: 15 residues. The germline V gene encodes CDR1 LGHDT and CDR2 YNNKEL (reference sequence). CDR3 sequence (DNA): TGTGCCAGCAGCCATACCGGGACCCATATCTACGAGCAGTACTTC. Amino acids: CASSHTGTHIYEQYF.

This clonotype was recorded a few times. The V and J genes are TRBV28 and TRBJ2-1; 7 bases line up with TRBD1. The germline CDR1 and CDR2 sequences are MDHEN and SYDVKM. J was trimmed by 7 bases and V by 3 bases; bases with no gene match: 9. The CDR3 runs 15 residues. The CDR3 is CASSLFKGAGNEQFF. In DNA form, the CDR3 reads TGTGCCAGCAGTTTGTTCAAGGGGGCTGGTAATGAGCAGTTCTTC. Filled out from reference TRBV28 and TRBJ2-1, the complete variable domain reads DVKVTQSSRYLVKRTGEKVFLECVQDMDHENMFWYRQDPGLGLRLIYFSYDVKMKEKGDIPEGYSVSREKKERFSLILESASTNQTSMYLCASSLFKGAGNEQFFGPGTRLTVL.

This clonotype was observed a few times. The junction differs from germline at one of its ends, possibly a read error. The chain couples TRBV7-6 to TRBJ2-5, with D possibly matching TRBD2 (5 bases). Germline V gene data show CDR1 as SGHVS and CDR2 as FNYEAQ. This CDR3 comprises 13 residues. The CDR3 DNA reads TGTGCCAGCAGCTGGGAGCCTGGTAGCGATATAACCTTC. It encodes CASSWEPGSDITF.

The CDR3: CASSQDLRGGLNIQYF. CDR3 coding DNA: TGCGCCAGCAGCCAAGATCTACGGGGGGGACTAAACATTCAGTACTTC. The rearrangement joins TRBV4-1 to TRBJ2-4, with TRBD2 matching 8 bases. From germline, CDR1 is MGHRA and CDR2 YSYEKL. Trimming removed 0 bases from V and 6 bases from J; junction bases left unmatched: 7. This CDR3 spans 16 amino acids.

This clonotype was seen at least ten times. V gene TRBV6-2 or TRBV6-3 combines with J gene TRBJ2-5; no firm D call. The V end was cut by 6 bases, the J end by 6 bases, with 11 bases between. The CDR3 is 12 residues long. CDR1 is MNHEY, CDR2 SVGEGT, per germline. CDR3 in DNA: TGTGCCAGCAGCCCGGAAGGAAAGACCCAGTACTTC. Its translation is CASSPEGKTQYF.

This clonotype appeared once. The chain recombines TRBV15 with TRBJ2-5; the D gene is possibly TRBD1 (8 bases). This CDR3 has 15 amino acids. Germline CDR1 LNHNV, CDR2 YYDKDF (reference sequence). Trimming pared 3 bases from V and 13 bases from J, leaving 24 bases between. CDR3 protein: CATSREPTGAGARYF. CDR3 sequence (DNA): TGTGCCACCAGCAGGGAACCGACAGGGGCGGGGGCCCGGTACTTC.

This clonotype turned up a few times. This sequence joins TRBV12-3 or TRBV12-4 and TRBJ2-2; 10 nucleotides align to TRBD2. V was pared by 2 bases and J by 6 bases, with 6 bases of the junction left unmatched. The CDR3 is 16 amino acids. The DNA of the CDR3 is TGTGCCAGCAGTTTAACCGGGACTAGCGTATCCGGGGAGCTGTTTTTT. Residues: CASSLTGTSVSGELFF.

The rearrangement joins TRBV7-2 to TRBJ1-2; 8 bases line up with TRBD1. The CDR3 contains 14 residues. The V segment lost 5 bases and the J segment 3 bases; nucleotides outside the gene matches: 5. Germline values: CDR1 SGHTA, CDR2 FQGNSA. The CDR3 bases are TGTGCCAGCAGCCCCCAGACAGGGGACTATGGCTACACCTTC. Translating it yields CASSPQTGDYGYTF.

This chain links TRBV4-2 with TRBJ2-1, with D hard to call. The CDR3 spans 14 residues. Trimming removed 0 bases from V and 8 bases from J, with 11 bases in between. Germline lookup yields CDR1 LGHNA and CDR2 YNFKEQ. CDR3 protein: CASSQDLARYEQFF. For the CDR3, the DNA is TGTGCCAGCAGCCAAGATTTAGCAAGATATGAGCAGTTCTTC.

Of note for this clonotype: A read error may be the cause here, since a much bigger clone is one base away. V usage is TRBV27 and J usage is TRBJ1-2; tentative D call: TRBD1 (5 bases). Per germline, CDR1 MNHEY and CDR2 SMNVEV (reference sequence). The CDR3 has 14 amino acids. In DNA, the CDR3 is TGTGCCGGCAGTTACTCCGGGGGAGTCCATGGCTACACCTTC. This translates into CAGSYSGGVHGYTF.